This paragraph reports one T cell receptor beta chain. CDR3 size: 14 residues. Germline V lookup: CDR1 LNHDA, CDR2 SQIVND (reference sequence). V shed 6 bases and J shed 1 base, with 9 bases lying between them. Authors' methods: Cell counts per sample came from amplifying reference gene primers. Data came from immunoSEQ multiplex PCR; TCRdb stores just in-frame clones and leaves some out. The DNA gave D and trimming, while V, J and clone size come from that table. The table has under 300,000 clones, around 82% seen once. This specimen comes from a study of blood T cell repertoires in COVID-19. As for the study in general: The United States, Italy and Spain were the sources of the acute and convalescent COVID-19 samples.

The receptor's source is a woman older than 75 with active or convalescent COVID-19. J is TRBJ2-2 and V is TRBV19; tentative D call: TRBD1 (5 bases). The sample was peripheral blood. The CDR3: CASSGHKNTGELFF. CDR3 in DNA: TGTGCCAGTAGCGGACACAAGAACACCGGGGAGCTGTTTTTT.